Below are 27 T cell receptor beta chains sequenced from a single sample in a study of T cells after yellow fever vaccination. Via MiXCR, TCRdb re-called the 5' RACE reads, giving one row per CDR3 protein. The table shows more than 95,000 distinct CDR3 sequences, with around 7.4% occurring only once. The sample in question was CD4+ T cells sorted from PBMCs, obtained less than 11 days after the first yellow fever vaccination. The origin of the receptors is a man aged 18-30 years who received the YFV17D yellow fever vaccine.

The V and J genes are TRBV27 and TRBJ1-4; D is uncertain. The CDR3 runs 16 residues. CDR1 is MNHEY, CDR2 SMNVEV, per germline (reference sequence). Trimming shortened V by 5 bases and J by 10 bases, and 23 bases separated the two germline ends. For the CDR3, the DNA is TGTGCCAGCAGTCCACCTGCCGGGAGCGGGGTCGGAAAACTGTTTTTT. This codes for CASSPPAGSGVGKLFF.

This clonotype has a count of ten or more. This CDR3 reads CASSSGTGTNTEAFF. The CDR3 DNA follows: TGTGCCAGTAGTTCCGGGACAGGGACCAACACTGAAGCTTTCTTT. The genes are TRBV19 and TRBJ1-1; 9 bases fit TRBD1. The ends lost 5 bases at V and 2 bases at J; junction bases unmatched: 6. Germline lookup yields CDR1 LNHDA and CDR2 SQIVND (reference sequence). The CDR3 loop spans 15 amino acids.

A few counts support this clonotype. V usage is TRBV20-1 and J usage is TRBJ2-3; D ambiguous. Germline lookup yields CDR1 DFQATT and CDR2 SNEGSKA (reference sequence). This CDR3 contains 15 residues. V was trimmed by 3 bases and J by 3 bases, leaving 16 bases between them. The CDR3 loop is CSARAAEGITDTQYF. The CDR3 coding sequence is TGCAGTGCTAGGGCAGCCGAAGGAATTACAGATACGCAGTATTTT.

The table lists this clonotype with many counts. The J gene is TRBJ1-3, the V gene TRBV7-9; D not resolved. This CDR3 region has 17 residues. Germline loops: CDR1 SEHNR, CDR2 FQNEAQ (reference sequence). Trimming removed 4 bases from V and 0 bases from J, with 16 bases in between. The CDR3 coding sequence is TGTGCCAGCAGCTCACCCACGGCATTGAGCTCTGGAAACACCATATATTTT. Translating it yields CASSSPTALSSGNTIYF.

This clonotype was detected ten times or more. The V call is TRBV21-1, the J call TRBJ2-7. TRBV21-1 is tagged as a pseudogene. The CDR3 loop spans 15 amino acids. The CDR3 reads CASSTSYRSSYEQYV. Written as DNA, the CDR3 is TGTGCCAGCAGCACATCCTACCGGAGCTCCTACGAGCAGTACGTC.

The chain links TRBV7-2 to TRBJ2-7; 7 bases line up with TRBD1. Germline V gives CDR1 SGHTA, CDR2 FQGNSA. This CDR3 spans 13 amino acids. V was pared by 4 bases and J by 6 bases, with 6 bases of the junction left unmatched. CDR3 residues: CASSSDRFSEQYF. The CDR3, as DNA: TGTGCCAGCAGCTCGGACAGGTTCTCCGAGCAGTACTTC.

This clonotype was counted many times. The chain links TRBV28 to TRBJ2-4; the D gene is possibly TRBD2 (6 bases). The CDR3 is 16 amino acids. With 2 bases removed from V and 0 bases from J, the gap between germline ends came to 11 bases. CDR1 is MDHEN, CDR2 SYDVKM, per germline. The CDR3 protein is CASSLGGALAKNIQYF. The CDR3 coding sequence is TGTGCCAGCAGTTTAGGCGGGGCCCTAGCCAAAAACATTCAGTACTTC.

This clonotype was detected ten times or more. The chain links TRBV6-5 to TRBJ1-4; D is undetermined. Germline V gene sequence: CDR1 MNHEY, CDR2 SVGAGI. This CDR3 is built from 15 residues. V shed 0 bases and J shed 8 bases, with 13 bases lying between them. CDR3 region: CASSYSTRIREKLFF. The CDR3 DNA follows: TGTGCCAGCAGTTACTCGACCAGGATCCGGGAAAAACTGTTTTTT.

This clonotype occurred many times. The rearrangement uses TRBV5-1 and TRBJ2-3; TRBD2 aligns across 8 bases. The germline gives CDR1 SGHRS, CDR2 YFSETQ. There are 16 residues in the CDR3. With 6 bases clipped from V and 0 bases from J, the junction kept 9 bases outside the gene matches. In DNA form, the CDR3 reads TGCGCCAGCACAAAAGGCTTAGCGGGGAGCACAGATACGCAGTATTTT. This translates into CASTKGLAGSTDTQYF.

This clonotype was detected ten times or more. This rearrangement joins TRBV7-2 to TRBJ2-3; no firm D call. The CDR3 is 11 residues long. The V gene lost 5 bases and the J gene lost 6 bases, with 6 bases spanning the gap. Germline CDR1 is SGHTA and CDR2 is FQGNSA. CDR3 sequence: CASSVGDTQYF. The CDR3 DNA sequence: TGTGCCAGCAGCGTGGGGGATACGCAGTATTTT.

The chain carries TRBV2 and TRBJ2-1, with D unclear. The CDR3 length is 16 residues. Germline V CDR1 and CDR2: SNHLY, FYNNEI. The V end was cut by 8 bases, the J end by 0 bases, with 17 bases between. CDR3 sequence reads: CASRRASLSSYNEQFF. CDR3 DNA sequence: TGTGCCAGCCGTCGGGCGTCCCTAAGCTCCTACAATGAGCAGTTCTTC.

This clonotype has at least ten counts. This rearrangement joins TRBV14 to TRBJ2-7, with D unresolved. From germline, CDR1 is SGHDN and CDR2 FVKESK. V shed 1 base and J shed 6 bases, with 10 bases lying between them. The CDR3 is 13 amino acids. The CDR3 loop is CASSQVDRSEQYV. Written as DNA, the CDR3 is TGTGCCAGCAGCCAAGTGGATCGAAGCGAGCAGTACGTC.

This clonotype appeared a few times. CDR3 amino acids: CASSLPGKSGYTF. CDR3 nucleotide sequence: TGTGCCAGCAGCTTGCCCGGGAAGTCAGGCTACACCTTC. The chain is built from TRBV5-6 and TRBJ1-2; D is unresolved. This CDR3 is 13 amino acids long. V was clipped by 1 base and J by 8 bases, with 12 bases between them. Germline CDR1 is SGHDT and CDR2 is YYEEEE.

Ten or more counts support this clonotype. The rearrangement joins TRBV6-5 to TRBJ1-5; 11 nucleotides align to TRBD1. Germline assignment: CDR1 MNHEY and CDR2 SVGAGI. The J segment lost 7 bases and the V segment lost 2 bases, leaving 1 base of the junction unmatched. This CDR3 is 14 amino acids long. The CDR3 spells CASSYGTGGQPQHF. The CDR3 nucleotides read TGTGCCAGCAGTTACGGGACAGGGGGACAGCCCCAGCATTTT.

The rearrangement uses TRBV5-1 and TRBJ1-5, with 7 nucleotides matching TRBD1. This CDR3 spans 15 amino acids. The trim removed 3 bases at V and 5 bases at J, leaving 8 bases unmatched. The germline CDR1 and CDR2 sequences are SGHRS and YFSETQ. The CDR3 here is CASSSPTGLDQPQHF. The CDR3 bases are TGCGCCAGCAGCTCCCCGACAGGGTTGGATCAGCCCCAGCATTTT.

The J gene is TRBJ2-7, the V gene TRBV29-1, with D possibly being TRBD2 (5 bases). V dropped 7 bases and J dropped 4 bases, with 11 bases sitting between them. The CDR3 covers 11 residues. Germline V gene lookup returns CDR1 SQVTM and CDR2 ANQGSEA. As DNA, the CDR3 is TGCAGCGCGAACAGAGGGTACGAGCAGTACTTC. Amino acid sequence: CSANRGYEQYF.

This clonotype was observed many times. The chain's CDR3 is CATGVGTAYQETQYF. Written as DNA, the CDR3 is TGTGCCACCGGAGTTGGGACAGCGTACCAAGAGACCCAGTACTTC. The rearrangement uses TRBV10-3 and TRBJ2-5, with TRBD1 matching 7 bases. After removal of 10 bases from V and 0 bases from J, the junction contained 11 bases not matched to a gene. The length of the CDR3 is 15 residues. Germline V gene lookup returns CDR1 ENHRY and CDR2 SYGVKD.

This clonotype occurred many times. The CDR3 sequence is CASSEYYGGESAFF. The CDR3 DNA is TGTGCCAGCAGTGAATATTATGGGGGAGAGTCAGCTTTCTTT. J is TRBJ1-1 and V is TRBV25-1, with D perhaps TRBD1 (5 bases). CDR1 is MGHDK, CDR2 SYGVNS, per germline. The length of the CDR3 is 14 residues. Trimming removed 0 bases from V and 10 bases from J, with 15 bases in between.

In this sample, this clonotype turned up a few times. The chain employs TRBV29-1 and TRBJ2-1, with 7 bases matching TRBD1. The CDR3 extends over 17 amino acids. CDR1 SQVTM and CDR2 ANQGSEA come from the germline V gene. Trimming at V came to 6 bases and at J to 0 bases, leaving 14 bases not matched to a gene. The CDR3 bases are TGCAGCGTCGGCGACAGGGTTCCTTTCAGCTCCTACAATGAGCAGTTCTTC. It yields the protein CSVGDRVPFSSYNEQFF.

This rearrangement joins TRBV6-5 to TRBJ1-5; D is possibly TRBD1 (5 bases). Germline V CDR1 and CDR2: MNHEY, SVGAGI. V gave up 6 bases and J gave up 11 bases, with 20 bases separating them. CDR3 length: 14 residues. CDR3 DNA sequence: TGTGCCAGCAGCCCCCCGGGGCGATATGGGGCCCAGCATTTT. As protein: CASSPPGRYGAQHF.

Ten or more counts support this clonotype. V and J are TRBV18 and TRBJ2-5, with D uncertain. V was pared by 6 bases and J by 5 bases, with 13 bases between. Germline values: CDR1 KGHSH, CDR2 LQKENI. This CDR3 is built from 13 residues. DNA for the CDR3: TGTGCCAGCTCTCCCCGAGCCGGTGAGACCCAGTACTTC. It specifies CASSPRAGETQYF.

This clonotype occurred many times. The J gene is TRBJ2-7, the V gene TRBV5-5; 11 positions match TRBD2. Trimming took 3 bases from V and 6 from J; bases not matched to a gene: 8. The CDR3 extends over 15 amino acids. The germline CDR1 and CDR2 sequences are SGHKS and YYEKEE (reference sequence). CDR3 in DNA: TGTGCCAGCAGCTCCCCGGGACTAGCGGTTGGCGAGCAGTACTTC. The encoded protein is CASSSPGLAVGEQYF.

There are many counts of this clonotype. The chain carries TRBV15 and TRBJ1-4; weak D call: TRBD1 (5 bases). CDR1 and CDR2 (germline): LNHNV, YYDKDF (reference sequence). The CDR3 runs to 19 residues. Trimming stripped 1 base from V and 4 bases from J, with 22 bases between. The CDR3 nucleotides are TGTGCCACCAGCAGAGGGAACAGGACTCTACTTCAAGATAATGAAAAACTGTTTTTT. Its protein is CATSRGNRTLLQDNEKLFF.

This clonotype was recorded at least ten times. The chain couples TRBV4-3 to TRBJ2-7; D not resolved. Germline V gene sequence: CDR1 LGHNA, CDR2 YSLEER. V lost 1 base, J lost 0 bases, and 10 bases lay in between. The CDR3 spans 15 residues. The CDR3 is CASSQVIASSYEQYF. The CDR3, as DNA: TGCGCCAGCAGCCAAGTCATCGCCAGCTCCTACGAGCAGTACTTC.

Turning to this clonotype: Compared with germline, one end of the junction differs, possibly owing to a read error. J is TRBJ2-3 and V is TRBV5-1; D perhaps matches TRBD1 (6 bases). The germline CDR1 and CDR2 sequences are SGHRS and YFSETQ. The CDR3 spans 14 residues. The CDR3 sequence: CASSASDSTDTQYF. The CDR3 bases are TGCGCCAGCAGTGCCTCGGACAGCACGGATACGCAGTATTTT. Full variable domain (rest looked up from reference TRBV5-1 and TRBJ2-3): KAGVTQTPRYLIKTRGQQVTLSCSPISGHRSVSWYQQTPGQGLQFLFEYFSETQRNKGNFPGRFSGRQFSNSRSEMNVSTLELGDSALYLCASSASDSTDTQYFGPGTRLTVL.

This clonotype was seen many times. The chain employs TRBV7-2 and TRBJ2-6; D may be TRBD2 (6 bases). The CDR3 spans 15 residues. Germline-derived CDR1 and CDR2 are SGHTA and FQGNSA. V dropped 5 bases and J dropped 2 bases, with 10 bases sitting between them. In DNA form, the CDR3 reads TGTGCCAGCAGCCAGGAGGGCCCTGGGGCCAACGTCCTGACTTTC. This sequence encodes CASSQEGPGANVLTF.

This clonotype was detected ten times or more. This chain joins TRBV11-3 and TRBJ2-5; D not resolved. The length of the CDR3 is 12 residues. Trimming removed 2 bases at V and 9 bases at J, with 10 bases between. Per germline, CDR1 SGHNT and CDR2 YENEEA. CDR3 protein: CASSLSSGPQYF. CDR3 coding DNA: TGTGCCAGCAGCTTAAGTTCGGGCCCCCAGTACTTC.